The 8 T cell receptor beta chains presented below share a single source sample, sequenced in a study of blood T cell repertoires in COVID-19. Assay: immunoSEQ multiplex PCR; the TCRdb copy retains only in-frame clones and omits some. The profile shows hundreds of thousands of clones, about four fifths of them singletons. The sequenced material came from peripheral blood. These receptors all come from a woman between 40 and 55 years old with active or convalescent COVID-19.

The chain has TRBV2 and TRBJ1-3; D unresolved. The CDR3 consists of 13 residues. Trimming removed 6 bases at V and 0 bases at J, with 6 bases between. Looked up from germline, CDR1 is SNHLY and CDR2 is FYNNEI. Here the CDR3 DNA reads TGTGCCAGCAGCGGTTCCTCTGGAAACACCATATATTTT. This codes for CASSGSSGNTIYF.

The chain is built from TRBV28 and TRBJ2-3, with D possibly being TRBD1 (5 bases). Trimming removed 5 bases at V and 7 bases at J, with 19 bases between. Germline V gene lookup returns CDR1 MDHEN and CDR2 SYDVKM. This CDR3 region has 15 residues. The chain's CDR3 is CASSLDRVAFNTQYF. In DNA, the CDR3 is TGTGCCAGCAGTCTAGACAGAGTTGCGTTCAATACGCAGTATTTT.

The chain uses TRBV11-3 and TRBJ2-2, with D perhaps matching TRBD2 (5 bases). Germline values: CDR1 SGHNT, CDR2 YENEEA. V gave up 5 bases and J gave up 4 bases, with 14 bases separating them. The CDR3 loop spans 15 amino acids. The CDR3 DNA follows: TGTGCCAGCAGCCCCGTTGCGGGTGGCACCGGGGAGCTGTTTTTT. Protein sequence: CASSPVAGGTGELFF.

The gene calls are TRBV7-9 and TRBJ1-4; the D gene is possibly TRBD1 (6 bases). This CDR3 is 15 amino acids long. V was shortened by 3 bases and J by 0 bases, with 8 bases between the two germline ends. Germline V gene sequence: CDR1 SEHNR, CDR2 FQNEAQ (reference sequence). CDR3 coding DNA: TGTGCCAGCAGCTTCGCAGGGGCAACTAATGAAAAACTGTTTTTT. Amino acid sequence: CASSFAGATNEKLFF.

This chain connects TRBV6-6 to TRBJ1-2; D gene ambiguous. The CDR3 has 12 amino acids. Trimming took 2 bases from V and 8 from J, leaving 9 bases between them. CDR1 is MNHNY, CDR2 SVGAGI, per germline (reference sequence). The CDR3 DNA reads as TGTGCCAGCAGTTACCCGGAGGGCGGCTACACCTTC. It yields the protein CASSYPEGGYTF.

This clone was found once. The V and J genes are TRBV24-1 and TRBJ1-4; D gene unclear. V lost 4 bases and J lost 1, with 3 bases in between. The CDR3 extends over 13 amino acids. The germline gives CDR1 KGHDR, CDR2 SFDVKD. Here the CDR3 reads CATSDRTNEKLFF. The CDR3 region has the DNA TGTGCCACCAGTGACCGAACTAATGAAAAACTGTTTTTT.

V and J are TRBV30 and TRBJ1-2; 8 nucleotides match TRBD1. Unmatched junction bases numbered 6, after V lost 2 bases and J lost 4 bases. This CDR3 is 14 amino acids long. Germline CDR1 reads GTSNPN; CDR2 reads SVGIG (reference sequence). CDR3 bases: TGTGCCTGGAGTACGCCAGGGGGCTTCTATGGCTACACCTTC. Translated: CAWSTPGGFYGYTF.

The chain recombines TRBV9 with TRBJ1-2; D possibly corresponds to TRBD1 (5 bases). Germline CDR1 and CDR2: SGDLS and YYNGEE. This CDR3 has 12 residues. Trimming shortened V by 0 bases and J by 7 bases, and 7 bases separated the two germline ends. The CDR3 sequence is CASSVGGGGYTF. DNA for the CDR3: TGTGCCAGCAGCGTAGGGGGCGGTGGCTACACCTTC. Combining the CDR3 with reference TRBV9 and TRBJ1-2 gives the whole variable domain DSGVTQTPKHLITATGQRVTLRCSPRSGDLSVYWYQQSLDQGLQFLIQYYNGEERAKGNILERFSAQQFPDLHSELNLSSLELGDSALYFCASSVGGGGYTFGSGTRLTVV.